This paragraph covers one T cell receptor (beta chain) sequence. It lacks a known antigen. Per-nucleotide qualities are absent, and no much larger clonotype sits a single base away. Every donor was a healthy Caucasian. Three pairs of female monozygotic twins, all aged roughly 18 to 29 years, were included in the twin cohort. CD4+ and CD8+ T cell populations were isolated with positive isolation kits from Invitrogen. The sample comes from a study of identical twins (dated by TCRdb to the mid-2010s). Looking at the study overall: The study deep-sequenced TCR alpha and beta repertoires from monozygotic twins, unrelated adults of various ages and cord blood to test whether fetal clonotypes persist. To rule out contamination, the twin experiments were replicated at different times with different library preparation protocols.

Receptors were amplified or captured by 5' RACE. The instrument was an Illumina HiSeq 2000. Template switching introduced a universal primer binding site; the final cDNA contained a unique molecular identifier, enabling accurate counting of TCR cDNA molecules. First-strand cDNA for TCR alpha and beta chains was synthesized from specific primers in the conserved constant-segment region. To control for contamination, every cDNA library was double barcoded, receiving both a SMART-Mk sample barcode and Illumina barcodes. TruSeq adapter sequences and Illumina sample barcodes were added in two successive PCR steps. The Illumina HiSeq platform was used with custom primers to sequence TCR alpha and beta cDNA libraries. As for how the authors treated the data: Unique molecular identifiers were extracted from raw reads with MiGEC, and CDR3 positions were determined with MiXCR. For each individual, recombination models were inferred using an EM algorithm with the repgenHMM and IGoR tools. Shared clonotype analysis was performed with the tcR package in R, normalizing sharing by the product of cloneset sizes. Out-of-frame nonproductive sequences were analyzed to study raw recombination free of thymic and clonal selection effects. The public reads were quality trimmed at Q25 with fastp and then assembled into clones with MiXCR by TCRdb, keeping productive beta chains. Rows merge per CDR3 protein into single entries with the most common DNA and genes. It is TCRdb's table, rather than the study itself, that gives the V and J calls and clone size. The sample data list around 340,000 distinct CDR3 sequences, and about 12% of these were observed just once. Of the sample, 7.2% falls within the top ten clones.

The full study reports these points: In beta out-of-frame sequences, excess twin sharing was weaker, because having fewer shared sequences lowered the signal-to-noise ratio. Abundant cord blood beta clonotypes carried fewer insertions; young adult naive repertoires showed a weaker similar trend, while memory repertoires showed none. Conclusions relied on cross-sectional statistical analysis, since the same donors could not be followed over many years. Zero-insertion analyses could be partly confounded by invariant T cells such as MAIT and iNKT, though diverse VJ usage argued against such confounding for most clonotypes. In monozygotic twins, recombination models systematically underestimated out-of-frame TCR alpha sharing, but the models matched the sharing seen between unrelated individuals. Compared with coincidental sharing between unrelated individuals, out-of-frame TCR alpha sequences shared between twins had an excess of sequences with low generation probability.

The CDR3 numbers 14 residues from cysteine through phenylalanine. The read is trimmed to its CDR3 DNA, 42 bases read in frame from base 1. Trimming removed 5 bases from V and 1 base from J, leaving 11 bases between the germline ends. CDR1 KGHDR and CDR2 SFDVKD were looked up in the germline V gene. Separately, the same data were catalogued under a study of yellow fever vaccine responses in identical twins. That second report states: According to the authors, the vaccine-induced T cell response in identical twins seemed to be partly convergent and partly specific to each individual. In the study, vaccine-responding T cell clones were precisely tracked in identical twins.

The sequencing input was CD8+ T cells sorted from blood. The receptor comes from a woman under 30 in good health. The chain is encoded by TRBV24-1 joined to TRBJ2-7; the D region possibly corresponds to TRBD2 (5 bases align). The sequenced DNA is TGTGCCACCAGTGGTAGCGCACCATCCTACGAGCAGTACTTC. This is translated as CATSGSAPSYEQYF.